This T cell receptor beta chain was sequenced during a study of T cells in Graves' hyperthyroidism and ophthalmopathy. Regarding the study as a whole: Most thyroid clonotypes expanded above 0.001 were also detected in blood. In simple terms, a model built on 13 V-J features told ophthalmopathy apart from stable hyperthyroidism.

Concerning this clonotype: The antigen is unknown.

What was amplified from RNA transcripts were TCR beta CDR3 regions. A set of HTBI primers served as the primers for a first-round RT-PCR of the TCR CDR3. Via MiXCR, TCRdb re-called the multiplex PCR reads, giving one row per CDR3 protein. The sample includes nearly 600,000 distinct CDR3 sequences, 11% to 15% of them seen just once. Cells are PBMCs isolated from 9 to 10 ml of fresh blood. Germline assignment: CDR1 SGHDT and CDR2 YYEEEE. This CDR3 has 15 amino acids. The J gene is TRBJ2-1, the V gene TRBV5-6; D is ambiguous. The DNA end lines up better with TRBJ2-7; the J call may be wrong. The sequenced sample was blood. This clonotype was sampled from a woman aged 18 to 35 with Graves' ophthalmopathy. The CDR3 region is CASSLRATSYNEQYF. The CDR3 nucleotides read TGTGCCAGCAGCTTGCGGGCAACATCCTACAATGAGCAGTACTTC.